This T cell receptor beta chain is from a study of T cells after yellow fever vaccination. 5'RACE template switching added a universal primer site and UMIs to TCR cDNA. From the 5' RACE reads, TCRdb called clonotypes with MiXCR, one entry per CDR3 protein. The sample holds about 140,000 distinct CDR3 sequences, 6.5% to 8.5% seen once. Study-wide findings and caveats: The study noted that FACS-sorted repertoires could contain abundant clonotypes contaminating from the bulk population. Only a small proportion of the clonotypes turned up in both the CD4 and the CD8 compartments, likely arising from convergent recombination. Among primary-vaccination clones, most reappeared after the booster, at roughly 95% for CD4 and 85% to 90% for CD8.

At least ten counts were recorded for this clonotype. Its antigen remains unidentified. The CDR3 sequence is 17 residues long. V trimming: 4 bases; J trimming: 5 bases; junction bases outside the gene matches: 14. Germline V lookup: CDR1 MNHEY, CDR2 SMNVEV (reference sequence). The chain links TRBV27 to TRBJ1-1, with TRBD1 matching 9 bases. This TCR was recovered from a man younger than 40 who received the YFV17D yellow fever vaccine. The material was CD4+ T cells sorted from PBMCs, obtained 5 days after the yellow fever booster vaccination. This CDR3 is CASSSRSLTGGKTEAFF. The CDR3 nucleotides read TGTGCCAGCAGTTCCCGTAGTTTGACAGGGGGGAAAACTGAAGCTTTCTTT.